This T cell receptor (beta chain) is drawn from a study of cytomegalovirus exposure and HLA in healthy donors. With 7 bases clipped from V and 6 bases from J, the junction kept 12 bases outside the gene matches. Germline V gives CDR1 LNHDA, CDR2 SQIVND (reference sequence). This CDR3 contains 15 residues. Study-level findings and limits: Roughly uniform sequencing depth across donors was assumed, possibly incorrectly.

Comment on this clone: The antigen is unknown.

The PCR used 60 Vbeta and 13 Jbeta primers. In the authors' workflow: Unique TCR beta chains totaled some 80 million in a later count, with roughly 10 million of them shared. Produced via immunoSEQ multiplex PCR; TCRdb's table is partial and in-frame only. V and J calls plus clone size are reproduced from that table; the DNA served to infer D and trimming. The data hold approximately 110,000 clones, with approximately 73% observed a single time. The sequence came from a man between 60 and 75 years old in good health and CMV-seropositive. The sample comprised PBMCs. The rearrangement uses TRBV19 and TRBJ1-5, with 7 bases fitting TRBD1. For the CDR3, the DNA is TGTGCCAGTACTGTTACTTCAGGGGGTTCTCAGCCCCAGCATTTT. It translates to CASTVTSGGSQPQHF.